This T cell receptor beta chain came from a study of T cell repertoires in cytomegalovirus infection. Study-level background: Matching HLA type, along with CMV infection, was indicated by public TCR beta signatures.

Study outcomes and limitations: Cumulative frequency of public TCR beta families picked out carriers of CMV plus the relevant HLA. HLA-C-restricted CMV clonotypes gave the most frequent clonotype in two of eight donors.

With respect to this clonotype: Its target is unknown.

TCRdb itself ran the reads through MiXCR, one entry per CDR3 protein. This sample has about 700,000 distinct CDR3 sequences, with 30% to 40% found just once. The CDR3 totals 17 residues. Germline assignment: CDR1 SGHTA and CDR2 FQGNSA. Deletions cut 5 bases from V and 2 bases from J, with 21 bases between. This rearrangement joins TRBV7-2 to TRBJ2-5, with TRBD2 as a possible D gene (6 bases). The input for sequencing was cultured PBMCs, taken from culture after CMV antigen stimulation. The origin of this receptor is a human donor in good health (CMV status not recorded). Some clones in this sample may be carry-over from other donors' samples. The CDR3 sequence: CASSRLGGAVGQETQYF. The CDR3 DNA reads TGTGCCAGCAGCCGGCTCGGGGGTGCGGTGGGGCAAGAGACCCAGTACTTC.